Sequencing of this T cell receptor (beta chain) was carried out in a study of cytomegalovirus exposure and HLA in healthy donors (dated 2017 in TCRdb). Background for the entire study: In an earlier analysis of 587 of the donors, approximately 260 Gb of sequence data and 117 million unique TCR beta sequences from 150 million to 200 million T cells were reported. To decide whether each TCR beta V gene segment behaved as functional or pseudogenic, an earlier analysis of approximately 620 of the donors relied on high-throughput TCR beta sequencing. To predict cytomegalovirus infection status, the study combined high-throughput TCR immunosequencing, statistical association of individual TCRs with disease status, and machine learning. A later analysis re-examined previously published TCR beta repertoires from more than 650 donors and added high-resolution HLA genotyping to investigate patterns of TCR occurrence. An early release covering roughly 640 HLA-typed donors comprised about 300 gigabases of sequencing data and 65 million to 100 million unique TCR sequences. Of the roughly 400 genotyped donors, 81% were placed in the genetic ancestry cluster associated with self-reported Caucasian donors. The number of donors typed differed by locus, with 629-630 for A, B, C, DRB1 and DQB1, around 520 for DQA1, about 610 for DPA1, and some 440 for DPB1. Rather than using new phenotypic data, the later analysis identified candidate immune exposures from TCR beta sequences and from how often those sequences occurred across donors. On average, 235,054 unique TCR beta nucleotide sequences were sequenced per donor among a few hundred genotyped donors of the cohort, with roughly 18% of those sequences being non-productive. Every discovery cohort repertoire had been produced on one sequencing platform. Class I and class II HLA loci were covered by the typing at four-digit resolution. A later genetic analysis used genome-wide SNP genotypes for about three fifths of the roughly 700 donors, treating that subset as a discovery cohort. The study used immunosequencing to profile the T cell repertoires of several hundred subjects and linked those repertoires to cytomegalovirus serostatus. Roughly five DR-DQ haplotypes were treated as single units for association and clustering because of strong linkage in the cohort. The study aimed to test whether signatures of past pathogen exposure could be identified by cataloging public T cell receptors. Donor age, sex, ethnicity and CMV serostatus were compiled together with the repertoire data. Besides the first cohort of under 700 subjects, a separate validation cohort made up of 120 different subjects was used. General study outcomes and caveats: When HLA alleles, especially DR and DQ, strongly co-occurred, TCR associations were difficult to assign to individual alleles. Across donors, most TCR sequences were observed very rarely, whereas some public TCRs were present in many individuals. According to a later analysis, TCR association rates differed among HLA loci, with DRB1 alleles showing the most associated TCRs and HLA-C alleles showing the fewest. In both the original and validation cohorts, the classifier was reported to diagnose cytomegalovirus status with high specificity and sensitivity. At a false discovery rate of 0.05, a later analysis linked approximately 18,000 TCR beta sequences to specific HLA alleles. In this cohort, only TCR beta chains were sequenced, and detectable features were limited by the absence of alpha or paired-chain data. The authors suggested that the approach could potentially be generalized to other disease states and immunological phenotypes. Compared with the roughly 720-donor mean, donors in an Asian-associated ancestry cluster had fewer N-insertions in productive TCRs, according to a later genetic analysis. Because counts were too low, more than 15 rarely observed V segments, including chromosome 9 orphons, were excluded from the earlier analysis of around 590 of the donors. Correlated functional status among segregating V segments might reflect linkage disequilibrium, but an unknown experimental factor could not be ruled out. Compared with equally common non-associated chains, HLA-associated TCR beta chains in a later analysis were more clonally expanded and had lower generation probabilities. A later analysis reported that several top co-occurrence clusters appeared linked to parvovirus B19, influenza, CMV and Epstein-Barr virus. A further reported finding was that TCR beta sequences accurately predicted the HLA-A and HLA-B alleles for most subjects in the first cohort. According to a later analysis, most CMV-associated TCR beta chains appeared to be HLA-restricted, and the HLA associations seemed to be driven largely by CMV exposure. Presence/absence analyses assumed roughly uniform sequencing depth across donors, an assumption that may not hold. Because the 87-base-pair reads could not distinguish some IMGT-functional V segments, including TRBV6-2 and TRBV6-3, those segments were excluded. The sequencing pipeline was judged likely to have produced a cluster of highly shared sequence variants as a technical artifact. Because some donors lacked HLA typing at each locus, the association tests relied only on the typed subset. An association between a missense DCLRE1C variant and V-gene and J-gene trimming of TCR beta chains was found in a later genetic analysis and replicated in an independent cohort. In an earlier analysis of roughly 560 of the donors, most TCR beta V segments were observed in productive rearrangements about 87% or about 30% of the time, broadly matching IMGT annotations. A few of the identified cytomegalovirus-associated TCR beta chains were confirmed in vitro to be specific for cytomegalovirus antigens. CMV serostatus was the only immune exposure information available for the cohort. A total of 150 to 200 TCR beta chains were listed by the study as associated with cytomegalovirus.

CDR1 and CDR2 are drawn from the germline V gene (reference sequence): MNHEY, SMNVEV. Trimming at the junction amounts to 6 bases on V and 7 bases on J, and the germline ends lie 13 bases apart. Counted from cysteine to phenylalanine, this CDR3 has 13 amino acids. Only CDR3 DNA remains: 39 bases, in frame from the first base. Receptor amplification or capture employed the immunoSEQ multiplex PCR assay. For the multiplex PCR, a mixture combining 60 forward primers for TCR Vbeta segments and 13 reverse primers for TCR Jbeta segments was used. The CDR3 region of rearranged TCR beta genes was amplified from genomic DNA by a multiplex PCR assay. Amplified TCR beta libraries were sequenced as 87-base-pair reads on the Illumina HiSeq System. The original methods were these. A later analysis counted about 80 million unique TCR beta chains across the 650 to 800 repertoires, and approximately 11 million of these chains were shared by at least two donors. Raw reads were error-corrected and collapsed into unique sequences with a nearest-neighbor algorithm that merged closely related sequences to remove PCR and sequencing errors. CDR3 sequences were aligned to IMGT reference sequences to assign V, D and J gene segments. For a sequence to be retained, at least a six-nucleotide match to both a V gene segment and a J gene segment was required. A rearrangement counted as productive if the CDR3 had no stop codons and remained in frame with V and J, and every other rearrangement counted as non-productive. CDR3 was defined by IMGT convention, running from the second conserved V-encoded cysteine to the conserved J-encoded phenylalanine. The earlier analysis of 587 of the donors excluded any sequence lacking an unambiguous match to a single V gene segment. An earlier analysis of about 600 of the donors called V segments functional above 56.7% productive rearrangements and segregating when the between-donor standard deviation exceeded 5%. A statistical classification framework was developed to diagnose cytomegalovirus status using the catalog of TCR beta chain sequences. A later analysis assigned V and J genes by comparing TCR nucleotide sequences with IMGT/GENE-DB human TR gene sequences. Using the TCRdist pipeline, a later analysis assigned CDR3 sequences along with most-parsimonious VDJ recombination scenarios. In a later analysis, each TCR beta chain was defined by its CDR3 amino acid sequence together with its V-gene family, and reads lacking a unique V-gene family were excluded. A later analysis removed roughly 590 highly shared, low-generation-probability nucleotide sequences to deal with suspected cross-contamination and a sequencing artifact. In a later analysis, a clonal expansion index was calculated for each public chain from normalized within-repertoire ranks of inferred template counts. In a later analysis, generation probabilities were computed using a VDJ recombination model fitted to out-of-frame rearrangements, and the results were checked against IGoR. Hypergeometric tests were used in a later analysis to score TCR-TCR, TCR-HLA and TCR-CMV co-occurrence, with a repertoire-size bias correction applied to the TCR pairs. In a later analysis, false discovery rates were estimated by permuting HLA or CMV assignments 20 times. A later analysis grouped co-occurring TCRs with DBSCAN, adding TCRdist sequence similarity when clustering within HLA-allele-positive subsets. Co-occurrence clustering excluded repertoires with fewer than 30,000 or more than 120,000 public chains, plus five with anomalous nucleotide sharing. The clones in this table, taken by TCRdb from immuneACCESS, are in-frame only. Not every clone is retained; where verified, under half of the shortfall comes from an unresolved V gene, and the cause of the rest is unknown. The DNA was the basis for D and trimming; V, J and clone size are from that table. The table for this sample lists over 100,000 clones; approximately 82% of them were counted only once. 2.5% to 3% of the sample is in the top ten clones.

In regard to this clone: What antigen it recognizes has not been identified. Base qualities are not recorded, but no much larger clone differs from it by a single base.

In total, approximately 700 healthy bone marrow donors made up the cohort. At the time of sampling, all cohort members were nominally healthy, though unrecorded immune exposures were likely present. The donor was CMV seronegative and belonged to the group of around 400 seronegative cohort members. A peripheral blood sample was provided by each donor, and peripheral blood mononuclear cells were used for TCR beta sequencing. The Qiagen DNeasy Blood Extraction Kit was used to extract genomic DNA from the blood cell samples. The chain was built from TRBV27 and TRBJ1-5, with TRBD1 as a weak D call on 5 bases. Sequencing was done on a sample of PBMCs. The clonotype was recovered from a man aged 35 to 55 in good health and CMV-seronegative. This receptor carries the CDR3 CASSQGSGQPQHF. The sequenced DNA: TGTGCCAGCAGCCAGGGTAGTGGGCAGCCCCAGCATTTT.